Below are 32 T cell receptor beta chains sequenced from a single sample in a study of OX40 agonist ivuxolimab in advanced cancers. The protocol used for the library was the immunoSEQ multiplex PCR assay. TCRdb retrieved this table from immuneACCESS and kept in-frame rearrangements only. Not all clones are present; in checked studies, unresolved V genes account for under half, and no reason is known for the remainder. Within this sample are just under 65,000 clones, with roughly nine tenths of them counted one time only. The ten largest clones capture 4.5% to 5.5% of the sample. This material consisted of CD4+ or CD8+ T cells sorted from blood, taken in a trial of the OX40 agonist ivuxolimab. Receptor source: an adult with an advanced solid tumor such as melanoma, head and neck, liver or kidney cancer.

This clone occurred a few times. The gene calls are TRBV5-1 and TRBJ1-4; 7 nucleotides match TRBD1. The CDR3 is made up of 15 amino acids. The V and J ends lost 4 bases and 3 bases, in that order; junction bases with no gene match: 6. Germline-derived CDR1 and CDR2 are SGHRS and YFSETQ. CDR3 nucleotides: TGCGCCAGCAGCCCACAGGGGATATCTAATGAAAAACTGTTTTTT. It encodes CASSPQGISNEKLFF. Full variable domain (remainder filled in from reference TRBV5-1 and TRBJ1-4): KAGVTQTPRYLIKTRGQQVTLSCSPISGHRSVSWYQQTPGQGLQFLFEYFSETQRNKGNFPGRFSGRQFSNSRSEMNVSTLELGDSALYLCASSPQGISNEKLFFGSGTQLSVL.

V usage is TRBV11-3 and J usage is TRBJ2-1; TRBD2 matches 9 bases. CDR1 and CDR2 (germline): SGHNT, YENEEA. This CDR3 has 16 amino acids. Trimming cost V 4 bases and J 7 bases; bases outside gene matches: 11. For the CDR3, the DNA is TGTGCCAGCAGCTCCTTAGCGGGAGCCCGGGAAAATGAGCAGTTCTTC. As protein: CASSSLAGARENEQFF.

This clone appeared once. This chain connects TRBV18 to TRBJ2-5, with 9 positions matching TRBD1. J lost 3 bases, V lost 4 bases, and 0 bases had no gene match. CDR1 and CDR2 (germline): KGHSH, LQKENI. The CDR3 totals 13 residues. For the CDR3, the DNA is TGTGCCAGCTCACGGGACAGGGAAGAGACCCAGTACTTC. This encodes CASSRDREETQYF. Full variable domain (rest looked up from reference TRBV18 and TRBJ2-5): NAGVMQNPRHLVRRRGQEARLRCSPMKGHSHVYWYRQLPEEGLKFMVYLQKENIIDESGMPKERFSAEFPKEGPSILRIQQVVRGDSAAYFCASSRDREETQYFGPGTRLLVL.

In its sample, this clone was seen once. This chain uses TRBV5-1 with TRBJ2-5; 8 bases agree with TRBD2. Unmatched junction bases numbered 9, after V lost 2 bases and J lost 9 bases. The CDR3 contains 14 residues. CDR1 and CDR2 (germline): SGHRS, YFSETQ. The CDR3 bases are TGCGCCAGCAGCTTAGACGGGCGGGAGGTGGCCCAGTACTTC. This codes for CASSLDGREVAQYF. The full variable domain, with the rest looked up from reference TRBV5-1 and TRBJ2-5, is KAGVTQTPRYLIKTRGQQVTLSCSPISGHRSVSWYQQTPGQGLQFLFEYFSETQRNKGNFPGRFSGRQFSNSRSEMNVSTLELGDSALYLCASSLDGREVAQYFGPGTRLLVL.

The chain combines TRBV28 with TRBJ2-3; 16 bases map to TRBD2. The CDR3 sequence is 17 residues long. Germline trimming cut 4 bases from V and 3 bases from J; bases unmatched to any gene: 4. In germline, CDR1 is MDHEN, CDR2 SYDVKM. This chain's CDR3 is CASSSSGLAGGTDTQYF. The CDR3 coding sequence is TGTGCCAGCAGTTCCTCGGGACTAGCGGGAGGGACAGATACGCAGTATTTT. Combining the CDR3 with reference TRBV28 and TRBJ2-3 gives the whole variable domain DVKVTQSSRYLVKRTGEKVFLECVQDMDHENMFWYRQDPGLGLRLIYFSYDVKMKEKGDIPEGYSVSREKKERFSLILESASTNQTSMYLCASSSSGLAGGTDTQYFGPGTRLTVL.

This chain links TRBV2 with TRBJ2-3; D not certain. Germline V gives CDR1 SNHLY, CDR2 FYNNEI. The V end was cut by 6 bases, the J end by 2 bases, with 6 bases between. The CDR3 is 12 residues long. CDR3 loop: CASRIFTDTQYF. As DNA, the CDR3 is TGTGCCAGCAGAATCTTCACAGATACGCAGTATTTT.

The rearrangement links TRBV5-4 to TRBJ2-7; 12 bases map to TRBD2. CDR1 and CDR2 from the germline V gene are SGHNT and YYREEE (reference sequence). The CDR3 spans 19 residues. The J segment lost 0 bases and the V segment lost 1 base, leaving 11 bases of the junction unmatched. The DNA for the CDR3 is TGTGCCAGCAGCTTGTCCCTAACTAGCGGGAGGCCCCTCTCCTACGAGCAGTACTTC. It encodes CASSLSLTSGRPLSYEQYF.

Turning to this clone: The germline gene is not matched at one end of the junction; a read error may be the cause. The V gene is TRBV29-1, the J gene TRBJ1-2; D is perhaps TRBD1 (6 bases). Germline-derived CDR1 and CDR2 are SQVTM and ANQGSEA. The CDR3 loop spans 11 amino acids. The CDR3 sequence is CSVEGVRGSTF. CDR3 sequence (DNA): TGCAGCGTTGAGGGGGTCAGGGGCTCCACCTTC.

The rearrangement joins TRBV5-1 to TRBJ1-1; D is uncertain. V lost 4 bases and J lost 1, with 14 bases in between. Germline V lookup: CDR1 SGHRS, CDR2 YFSETQ. CDR3 length equals 15 residues. This chain's CDR3 is CASSARAGRNTEAFF. CDR3 coding DNA: TGCGCCAGCAGCGCCCGAGCGGGAAGGAACACTGAAGCTTTCTTT.

The chain employs TRBV18 and TRBJ2-7; 10 bases agree with TRBD2. Germline-derived CDR1 and CDR2 are KGHSH and LQKENI. The CDR3 runs 15 residues. Trimming took 2 bases from V and 2 from J; bases not matched to a gene: 3. CDR3 loop: CASSPSTSGTYEQYF. CDR3 sequence (DNA): TGTGCCAGCTCACCAAGTACTAGCGGGACCTACGAGCAGTACTTC.

This clone has a handful of counts. The rearrangement links TRBV30 to TRBJ1-4; tentative D call: TRBD1 (5 bases). Trimming cost V 0 bases and J 7 bases, with 12 bases left between them. The CDR3 is 14 amino acids. Germline V gene data show CDR1 as GTSNPN and CDR2 as SVGIG (reference sequence). CDR3 DNA sequence: TGTGCCTGGAGTGTAAGGGGTCAGGGTGAAAAACTGTTTTTT. Translation: CAWSVRGQGEKLFF. Together with reference TRBV30 and TRBJ1-4, the CDR3 gives the full variable domain: SQTIHQWPATLVQPVGSPLSLECTVEGTSNPNLYWYRQAAGRGLQLLFYSVGIGQISSEVPQNLSASRPQDRQFILSSKKLLLSDSGFYLCAWSVRGQGEKLFFGSGTQLSVL.

This clone came up once. The V and J genes are TRBV19 and TRBJ1-1; no clear D. Trimming removed 10 bases from V and 0 bases from J, with 15 bases in between. CDR1 is LNHDA and CDR2 is SQIVND in the germline V gene (reference sequence). The CDR3 consists of 14 residues. The CDR3 here is CATTVGGMNTEAFF. CDR3 nucleotide sequence: TGTGCCACCACCGTGGGCGGTATGAACACTGAAGCTTTCTTT.

This sequence joins TRBV11-1 and TRBJ2-7; no firm D call. V was shortened by 4 bases and J by 1 base, with 2 bases between the two germline ends. The CDR3 sequence is 11 residues long. Germline V gene sequence: CDR1 SGHAT, CDR2 FQDESV (reference sequence). The CDR3 is CASSSSYEQYF. CDR3 DNA sequence: TGTGCCAGCAGCTCGTCCTACGAGCAGTACTTC.

J is TRBJ2-1 and V is TRBV5-1; 10 positions match TRBD1. V trimming: 6 bases; J trimming: 3 bases; junction bases outside the gene matches: 9. The CDR3 has 16 residues. Looked up from germline, CDR1 is SGHRS and CDR2 is YFSETQ. The CDR3 coding sequence is TGCGCCAGCACCTCGGAGACAGGGGGCTTCTACAATGAGCAGTTCTTC. The encoded protein is CASTSETGGFYNEQFF.

The V gene is TRBV19, the J gene TRBJ2-5; 10 nucleotides line up with TRBD2. The CDR3 has 16 residues. Germline CDR1 and CDR2: LNHDA and SQIVND (reference sequence). J was trimmed by 0 bases and V by 3 bases; bases with no gene match: 4. CDR3 in amino acids: CASSIRSGGYQETQYF. For the CDR3, the DNA is TGTGCCAGTAGTATTCGTAGCGGGGGGTACCAAGAGACCCAGTACTTC.

The chain carries TRBV7-3 and TRBJ1-1; D is uncertain. Deletions cut 5 bases from V and 1 base from J, with 8 bases between. Per the germline V gene, CDR1 is SGHTA and CDR2 is FQGTGA. The CDR3 has 13 residues. CDR3 sequence (DNA): TGTGCCAGCAGCCCCGGAAGGAACACTGAAGCTTTCTTT. Protein sequence: CASSPGRNTEAFF.

The chain employs TRBV28 and TRBJ2-7; D is uncertain. The V end was cut by 2 bases, the J end by 4 bases, with 12 bases between. CDR1 and CDR2 (germline): MDHEN, SYDVKM. The CDR3 sequence is 14 residues long. As DNA, the CDR3 is TGTGCCAGCAGTTTAGAGGTGAACGGGTACGAGCAGTACTTC. This sequence encodes CASSLEVNGYEQYF.

The V call is TRBV5-6, the J call TRBJ1-2; D call uncertain. Trimming pared 1 base from V and 4 bases from J, leaving 8 bases between. Germline lookup yields CDR1 SGHDT and CDR2 YYEEEE. The length of the CDR3 is 13 residues. The CDR3 reads CASSLPGSYGYTF. CDR3 nucleotides: TGTGCCAGCAGCTTGCCGGGTAGCTATGGCTACACCTTC.

The chain combines TRBV18 with TRBJ1-1; D unresolved. The CDR3 totals 13 residues. Germline V CDR1 and CDR2: KGHSH, LQKENI. Between the trimmed V and J ends, which lost 1 base and 5 bases, there was a span of 8 bases. The CDR3 here is CASSPQGRTEAFF. The DNA for the CDR3 is TGTGCCAGCTCACCACAGGGTCGGACTGAAGCTTTCTTT. Using reference TRBV18 and TRBJ1-1 for the parts outside the CDR3, the full variable domain is NAGVMQNPRHLVRRRGQEARLRCSPMKGHSHVYWYRQLPEEGLKFMVYLQKENIIDESGMPKERFSAEFPKEGPSILRIQQVVRGDSAAYFCASSPQGRTEAFFGQGTRLTVV.

This clone was detected a few times. The chain couples TRBV30 to TRBJ2-7; D unclear. Germline V gene data show CDR1 as GTSNPN and CDR2 as SVGIG (reference sequence). This CDR3 comprises 12 residues. V lost 4 bases and J lost 2, with 9 bases in between. The CDR3 nucleotides are TGTGCCTGGAACTTGGGCACCTACGAGCAGTACTTC. This encodes CAWNLGTYEQYF.

The chain is built from TRBV6-5 and TRBJ2-5; D uncertain. V was pared by 6 bases and J by 3 bases, with 14 bases between. The CDR3 contains 14 residues. In germline, CDR1 is MNHEY, CDR2 SVGAGI. CDR3 sequence: CASRLGWAEETQYF. CDR3 in DNA: TGTGCCAGCAGGTTGGGGTGGGCTGAAGAGACCCAGTACTTC.

This clone was picked up one time. The V call is TRBV14, the J call TRBJ1-4; 9 nucleotides agree with TRBD1. Germline trimming cut 1 base from V and 6 bases from J; bases unmatched to any gene: 9. Germline V gene lookup returns CDR1 SGHDN and CDR2 FVKESK. CDR3 length: 17 amino acids. CDR3 loop: CASSQVAGQGGDEKLFF. DNA for the CDR3: TGTGCCAGCAGCCAAGTGGCGGGACAGGGCGGAGATGAAAAACTGTTTTTT.

The rearrangement links TRBV19 to TRBJ1-1; D possibly corresponds to TRBD1 (5 bases). This CDR3 is built from 13 residues. The ends were cut back, 6 bases at V and 2 bases at J, with 10 bases in the middle. The germline V gene has CDR1 LNHDA and CDR2 SQIVND (reference sequence). This CDR3 reads CASRSGPNTEAFF. The CDR3 region has the DNA TGTGCCAGTAGATCGGGGCCAAACACTGAAGCTTTCTTT.

The chain combines TRBV2 with TRBJ1-5; possibly TRBD1 for D (6 bases). V lost 8 bases and J lost 2, with 16 bases in between. The CDR3 contains 15 residues. Germline loops: CDR1 SNHLY, CDR2 FYNNEI. The CDR3 sequence: CASDRISQGNQPQHF. The DNA of the CDR3 is TGTGCCAGCGACAGGATAAGCCAGGGCAATCAGCCCCAGCATTTT.

This chain uses TRBV5-1 with TRBJ2-5, with D tentatively TRBD1 (6 bases). Germline values: CDR1 SGHRS, CDR2 YFSETQ. The V end was cut by 4 bases, the J end by 4 bases, with 20 bases between. This CDR3 has 16 residues. The CDR3 sequence: CASSTNTGMRRETQYF. CDR3 coding DNA: TGCGCCAGCAGCACAAACACAGGGATGAGGCGAGAGACCCAGTACTTC. Based on the CDR3 plus reference TRBV5-1 and TRBJ2-5, the full variable domain is KAGVTQTPRYLIKTRGQQVTLSCSPISGHRSVSWYQQTPGQGLQFLFEYFSETQRNKGNFPGRFSGRQFSNSRSEMNVSTLELGDSALYLCASSTNTGMRRETQYFGPGTRLLVL.

The chain is built from TRBV5-4 and TRBJ2-3; TRBD2 matches 12 bases. Germline V gives CDR1 SGHNT, CDR2 YYREEE (reference sequence). Germline trimming cut 0 bases from V and 7 bases from J; bases unmatched to any gene: 12. The CDR3 covers 18 residues. Written as DNA, the CDR3 is TGTGCCAGCAGCTTGGATCCCCAGACTAGCGGGAGTATGAATACGCAGTATTTT. It encodes CASSLDPQTSGSMNTQYF.

The chain combines TRBV5-6 with TRBJ1-2, with 7 positions matching TRBD1. Looked up from germline, CDR1 is SGHDT and CDR2 is YYEEEE. The CDR3 covers 15 residues. V shed 1 base, J shed 3 bases, and the junction held 6 bases outside the gene matches. In DNA form, the CDR3 reads TGTGCCAGCAGCTTGCGGGGGGGACAGTACTATGGCTACACCTTC. Translating gives CASSLRGGQYYGYTF.

The sample holds one count of this clone. The chain uses TRBV30 and TRBJ2-3; no firm D call. The CDR3 has 11 residues. V was shortened by 2 bases and J by 3 bases, with 3 bases between the two germline ends. CDR1 GTSNPN and CDR2 SVGIG come from the germline V gene (reference sequence). CDR3 bases: TGTGCCTGGAGTAGAACAGATACGCAGTATTTT. It yields the protein CAWSRTDTQYF.

This chain connects TRBV21-1 to TRBJ2-1. TRBV21-1 is described as a pseudogene. The CDR3 has 14 residues. DNA of the CDR3: TGTGCCAGCAGCAAAGATCGTAGGTGCGATGAGCAGTTCTTC. Protein: CASSKDRRCDEQFF.

This clone was seen a single time. The rearrangement links TRBV30 to TRBJ2-7; either TRBD1 or TRBD2 may supply D (5 bases each). Between the trimmed V and J ends, which lost 2 bases and 5 bases, there was a span of 25 bases. Germline V gene lookup returns CDR1 GTSNPN and CDR2 SVGIG (reference sequence). This CDR3 contains 17 residues. CDR3 sequence: CAWSIPRDGAGFHEQYF. The CDR3 nucleotides read TGTGCCTGGAGTATTCCCCGGGACGGAGCAGGGTTTCACGAGCAGTACTTC. Using reference TRBV30 and TRBJ2-7 for the parts outside the CDR3, the full variable domain is SQTIHQWPATLVQPVGSPLSLECTVEGTSNPNLYWYRQAAGRGLQLLFYSVGIGQISSEVPQNLSASRPQDRQFILSSKKLLLSDSGFYLCAWSIPRDGAGFHEQYFGPGTRLTVT.

The chain employs TRBV5-5 and TRBJ2-7, with 9 positions matching TRBD2. Germline loops: CDR1 SGHKS, CDR2 YYEKEE (reference sequence). The J segment lost 11 bases and the V segment lost 4 bases, leaving 19 bases of the junction unmatched. This CDR3 contains 16 residues. The CDR3: CASSPRPGREGRSEYF. CDR3 nucleotides: TGTGCCAGCAGCCCCCGCCCGGGGCGGGAGGGCCGGTCGGAGTACTTC.

The rearrangement links TRBV28 to TRBJ2-7; 9 nucleotides agree with TRBD2. Germline CDR1 and CDR2: MDHEN and SYDVKM. CDR3 length: 17 amino acids. The V gene end was trimmed by 3 bases and the J gene end by 2 bases; junction bases not matched to a gene: 11. The CDR3 loop is CASSLVLLAGNAYEQYF. The DNA of the CDR3 is TGTGCCAGCAGTTTGGTCCTTCTAGCGGGGAACGCCTACGAGCAGTACTTC.